This TCR beta chain was recorded in a study of cytomegalovirus exposure and HLA in healthy donors. Turning to this clone: Antigen specificity is unknown.

Study-wide points: For TCR beta chains, V- and J-gene trimming was later linked to a missense DCLRE1C variant. Altogether, some 160 TCR beta chains were recorded as cytomegalovirus-associated.

60 Vbeta and 13 Jbeta primers were used in PCR. Assay used: immunoSEQ multiplex PCR; TCRdb lists only in-frame clones, some missing. The sample lists tens of thousands of clones; about four fifths were seen once. The junction had 8 bases not matched to a gene; V was cut back by 1 base and J by 6 bases. Germline loops: CDR1 SGHTA, CDR2 FQGTGA. CDR3 length equals 18 residues. This rearrangement joins TRBV7-3 to TRBJ2-1, with 14 bases matching TRBD2. Sample: PBMCs. The sequence was collected from a man between 45 and 60 years old in good health and CMV-seronegative. CDR3 protein: CASSLIAGLAGAGNEQFF. CDR3 in DNA: TGTGCCAGCAGCTTAATTGCGGGACTAGCGGGAGCTGGCAATGAGCAGTTCTTC.